A single sample is the source of the 12 T cell receptor beta chains below, sequenced in a study of metastatic and nonmetastatic thyroid tumors. TCRdb re-analyzed the PCR reads through MiXCR. The table includes 15,000 to 25,000 clones, roughly 23% detected once. Not a single patient had been given any form of treatment at any point before undergoing thyroid surgery. The source material was tumor tissue. These receptors came from a male donor with papillary thyroid cancer or a benign thyroid nodule (not recorded which). Some clones in this sample may be carry-over from other donors' samples.

This clone has a count of ten or more. This sequence joins TRBV7-2 and TRBJ1-1; 9 nucleotides line up with TRBD1. The J segment lost 5 bases and the V segment lost 1 base, leaving 5 bases of the junction unmatched. Germline CDR1 SGHTA, CDR2 FQGNSA. The CDR3 is 15 amino acids. For the CDR3, the DNA is TGTGCCAGCAGCTTAGGTGGGACAGGGACGACTGAAGCTTTCTTT. Its translation is CASSLGGTGTTEAFF.

This clone was found many times. The rearrangement links TRBV11-2 to TRBJ1-5; TRBD1 is a possible D gene (5 bases). Germline V CDR1 and CDR2: SGHAT, FQNNGV. V shed 5 bases and J shed 5 bases, with 10 bases lying between them. This CDR3 spans 13 amino acids. The CDR3 coding sequence is TGTGCCAGCAGCACACAAGGGGATCAGCCCCAGCATTTT. Protein: CASSTQGDQPQHF.

This clone has at least ten counts. This specimen includes other DNA sequences encoding the same CDR3. The genes are TRBV6-1 and TRBJ2-1, with 8 bases identical to TRBD2. J gave up 6 bases and V 7 bases, and 8 bases lay outside the gene matches. This CDR3 has 14 amino acids. Germline V lookup: CDR1 MNHNS, CDR2 SASEGT. The CDR3 loop reads CASITPTSANEQFF. The CDR3, as DNA: TGTGCCAGCATCACCCCGACTAGCGCCAATGAGCAGTTCTTC.

This clone was counted ten times or more. This sequence joins TRBV5-1 and TRBJ1-1; D perhaps matches TRBD1 (5 bases). CDR1 and CDR2 from the germline V gene are SGHRS and YFSETQ. The V end lost 4 bases, the J end lost 4 bases, and 14 bases lay between the germline ends. This CDR3 spans 14 amino acids. This chain's CDR3 is CASSNVRVGTEAFF. CDR3 DNA sequence: TGCGCCAGCAGCAACGTCAGGGTGGGCACTGAAGCTTTCTTT.

This clone turned up a few times. The chain carries TRBV6-5 and TRBJ2-1; 11 positions agree with TRBD2. CDR3 length equals 18 residues. The V and J ends lost 0 bases and 3 bases, in that order; junction bases with no gene match: 7. Germline CDR1 is MNHEY and CDR2 is SVGAGI. The CDR3 bases are TGTGCCAGCAGTTACTCTCCTAGCGGGAGGTATGGCTACAATGAGCAGTTCTTC. This translates into CASSYSPSGRYGYNEQFF.

This clone is termed medium-sized. The rearrangement joins TRBV28 to TRBJ2-7; 8 bases are a match to TRBD2. The CDR3 extends over 15 amino acids. The V segment lost 5 bases and the J segment 2 bases; nucleotides outside the gene matches: 8. Germline CDR1 reads MDHEN; CDR2 reads SYDVKM. CDR3 loop: CASSDPAGGAYEQYF. The CDR3 DNA follows: TGTGCCAGCAGTGACCCGGCGGGAGGCGCCTACGAGCAGTACTTC.

The sample holds many counts of this clone. Written as DNA, the CDR3 is TGCAGTGGGACCGGGAGGGGGCGCGGGACAGATACGCAGTATTTT. This encodes CSGTGRGRGTDTQYF. The rearrangement links TRBV20-1 to TRBJ2-3; a weak D match, TRBD2 (8 bases). V lost 7 bases and J 3 bases, leaving 20 bases between the germline ends. Germline V gene data show CDR1 as DFQATT and CDR2 as SNEGSKA (reference sequence). CDR3 size: 15 residues.

This clone was found many times. This clone may be a read error of a much larger clone one base away. The chain is built from TRBV15 and TRBJ2-1; D remains unclear. The V end lost 0 bases, the J end lost 10 bases, and 13 bases lay between the germline ends. This CDR3 has 14 amino acids. Germline V CDR1 and CDR2: LNHNV, YYDKDF (reference sequence). CDR3 sequence reads: CATSRDSFGVEQFF. The CDR3 nucleotides read TGTGCCACCAGCAGAGATAGCTTTGGGGTCGAGCAGTTCTTC.

This clone was seen just once. The rearrangement uses TRBV9 and TRBJ2-7; D is possibly TRBD1 (6 bases). In germline, CDR1 is SGDLS, CDR2 YYNGEE. Trimming shortened V by 0 bases and J by 5 bases, and 18 bases separated the two germline ends. There are 16 residues in the CDR3. The CDR3 here is CASSVAGAQGRDEQYF. The CDR3, as DNA: TGTGCCAGCAGCGTAGCAGGGGCCCAAGGGCGCGACGAGCAGTACTTC.

There are many counts of this clone. The chain joins TRBV3-1 to TRBJ2-3; D possibly corresponds to TRBD1 (5 bases). Trimming left V 1 base short and J 5 bases short, with 13 bases between. This CDR3 spans 15 amino acids. Looked up from germline, CDR1 is LGHDT and CDR2 is YNNKEL (reference sequence). Here the CDR3 reads CASSQGGGRGDTQYF. The DNA for the CDR3 is TGTGCCAGCAGCCAAGGGGGTGGAAGGGGAGATACGCAGTATTTT.

The table lists this clone with many counts. The chain recombines TRBV20-1 with TRBJ1-4, with D uncertain. The CDR3 is 17 residues long. The germline CDR1 and CDR2 sequences are DFQATT and SNEGSKA (reference sequence). Trimming removed 2 bases at V and 8 bases at J, with 24 bases between. The DNA of the CDR3 is TGCAGTGCTAGAAGTTTGCAGGAAGGTGGGATAAGGGAAAAACTGTTTTTT. Amino acid sequence: CSARSLQEGGIREKLFF.

The table lists this clone with a count of one. The chain uses TRBV5-1 and TRBJ1-1; D ambiguous. The CDR3 sequence is 15 residues long. V dropped 0 bases and J dropped 3 bases, with 12 bases sitting between them. The germline V gene encodes CDR1 SGHRS and CDR2 YFSETQ. CDR3 nucleotide sequence: TGCGCCAGCAGCTTGGCCTCGGGGTCGGACACTGAAGCTTTCTTT. It specifies CASSLASGSDTEAFF.